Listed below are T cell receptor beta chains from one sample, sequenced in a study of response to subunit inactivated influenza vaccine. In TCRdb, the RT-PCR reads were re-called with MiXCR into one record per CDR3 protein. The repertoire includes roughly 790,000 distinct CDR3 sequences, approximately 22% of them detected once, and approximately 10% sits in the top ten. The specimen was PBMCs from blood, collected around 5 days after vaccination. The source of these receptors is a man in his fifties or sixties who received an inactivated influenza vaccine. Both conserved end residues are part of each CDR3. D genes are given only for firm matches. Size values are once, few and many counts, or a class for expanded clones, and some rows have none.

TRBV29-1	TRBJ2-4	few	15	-	TGCAGCGTTATTTTTAAGGGGCTGGCCAAAAACATTCAGTACTTC	CSVIFKGLAKNIQYF
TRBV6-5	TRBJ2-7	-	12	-	TGTGCCAGCAGTTACGCCGGGAACGAGCAGTACTTC	CASSYAGNEQYF
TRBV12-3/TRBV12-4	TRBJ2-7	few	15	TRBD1	TGTGCCAGCAGCTCCAAGACAGGGGCGACCTACGAGCAGTACTTC	CASSSKTGATYEQYF
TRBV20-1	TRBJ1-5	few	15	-	TGCAGTGCTAGAGGAAGGGGGTATAGCAATCAGCCCCAGCATTTT	CSARGRGYSNQPQHF
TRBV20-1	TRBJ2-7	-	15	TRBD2	TGCAGTGCTAGCCCGACTAGCGGGGGACCCTACGAGCAGTACTTC	CSASPTSGGPYEQYF
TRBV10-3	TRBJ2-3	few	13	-	TGTGCCACCGTGAGGGGAAGCACAGATACGCAGTATTTT	CATVRGSTDTQYF
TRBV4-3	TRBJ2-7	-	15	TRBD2	TGCGCCAGCAGCCAACTAGCGGGAGGAAAGTACGAGCAGTACTTC	CASSQLAGGKYEQYF
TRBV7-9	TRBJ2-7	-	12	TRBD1	TGTGCTCAGCAAGGGACAGGACACCAGCAGTACTTC	CAQQGTGHQQYF
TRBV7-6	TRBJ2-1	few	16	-	TGTGCCAGCAGCTTAAAGTATAGGTACTCCTACAATGAGCAGTTCTTC	CASSLKYRYSYNEQFF
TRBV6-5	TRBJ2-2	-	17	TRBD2	TGTGCCAGCAGTTACCAGGCGGGGGGGAAGAACACCGGGGAGCTGTTTTTT	CASSYQAGGKNTGELFF
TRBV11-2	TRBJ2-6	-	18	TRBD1	TGTGCCAGCAGCCCCGGGACAGGGAAGCGGACTGGGGCCAACGTCCTGACTTTC	CASSPGTGKRTGANVLTF
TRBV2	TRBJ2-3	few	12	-	TGTGCCAGCAGTGATGACCGAGATACGCAGTATTTT	CASSDDRDTQYF
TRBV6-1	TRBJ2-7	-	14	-	TGTGCCAGCAGTGATATAGCGGTAACCTACGAGCAGTACTTC	CASSDIAVTYEQYF
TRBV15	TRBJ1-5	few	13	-	TGTGCCACCAGCGGAGGTAGCAATCAGCCCCAGCATTTT	CATSGGSNQPQHF